This T cell receptor (beta chain) was obtained from a study of cytomegalovirus exposure and HLA in healthy donors. This clone was observed a single time. CDR1 SGHNT and CDR2 YYREEE come from the germline V gene (reference sequence). Trimming removed 0 bases at V and 6 bases at J, with 15 bases between. CDR3 length: 15 amino acids. PCR amplification relied on 60 Vbeta primers (plus 13 Jbeta primers). Using immunoSEQ multiplex PCR, the repertoire was profiled, and TCRdb retains in-frame clones only, with some absent. The sample lists over 250,000 clones, 75% to 90% occurring once. Sequenced: PBMCs. J is TRBJ1-1 and V is TRBV5-4; weak D call: TRBD1 (6 bases). The TCR originated in a man aged 35-49 years in good health and CMV-seropositive. The CDR3: CASSLGDNGLAEAFF. DNA of the CDR3: TGTGCCAGCAGCTTGGGGGACAACGGATTAGCTGAAGCTTTCTTT.